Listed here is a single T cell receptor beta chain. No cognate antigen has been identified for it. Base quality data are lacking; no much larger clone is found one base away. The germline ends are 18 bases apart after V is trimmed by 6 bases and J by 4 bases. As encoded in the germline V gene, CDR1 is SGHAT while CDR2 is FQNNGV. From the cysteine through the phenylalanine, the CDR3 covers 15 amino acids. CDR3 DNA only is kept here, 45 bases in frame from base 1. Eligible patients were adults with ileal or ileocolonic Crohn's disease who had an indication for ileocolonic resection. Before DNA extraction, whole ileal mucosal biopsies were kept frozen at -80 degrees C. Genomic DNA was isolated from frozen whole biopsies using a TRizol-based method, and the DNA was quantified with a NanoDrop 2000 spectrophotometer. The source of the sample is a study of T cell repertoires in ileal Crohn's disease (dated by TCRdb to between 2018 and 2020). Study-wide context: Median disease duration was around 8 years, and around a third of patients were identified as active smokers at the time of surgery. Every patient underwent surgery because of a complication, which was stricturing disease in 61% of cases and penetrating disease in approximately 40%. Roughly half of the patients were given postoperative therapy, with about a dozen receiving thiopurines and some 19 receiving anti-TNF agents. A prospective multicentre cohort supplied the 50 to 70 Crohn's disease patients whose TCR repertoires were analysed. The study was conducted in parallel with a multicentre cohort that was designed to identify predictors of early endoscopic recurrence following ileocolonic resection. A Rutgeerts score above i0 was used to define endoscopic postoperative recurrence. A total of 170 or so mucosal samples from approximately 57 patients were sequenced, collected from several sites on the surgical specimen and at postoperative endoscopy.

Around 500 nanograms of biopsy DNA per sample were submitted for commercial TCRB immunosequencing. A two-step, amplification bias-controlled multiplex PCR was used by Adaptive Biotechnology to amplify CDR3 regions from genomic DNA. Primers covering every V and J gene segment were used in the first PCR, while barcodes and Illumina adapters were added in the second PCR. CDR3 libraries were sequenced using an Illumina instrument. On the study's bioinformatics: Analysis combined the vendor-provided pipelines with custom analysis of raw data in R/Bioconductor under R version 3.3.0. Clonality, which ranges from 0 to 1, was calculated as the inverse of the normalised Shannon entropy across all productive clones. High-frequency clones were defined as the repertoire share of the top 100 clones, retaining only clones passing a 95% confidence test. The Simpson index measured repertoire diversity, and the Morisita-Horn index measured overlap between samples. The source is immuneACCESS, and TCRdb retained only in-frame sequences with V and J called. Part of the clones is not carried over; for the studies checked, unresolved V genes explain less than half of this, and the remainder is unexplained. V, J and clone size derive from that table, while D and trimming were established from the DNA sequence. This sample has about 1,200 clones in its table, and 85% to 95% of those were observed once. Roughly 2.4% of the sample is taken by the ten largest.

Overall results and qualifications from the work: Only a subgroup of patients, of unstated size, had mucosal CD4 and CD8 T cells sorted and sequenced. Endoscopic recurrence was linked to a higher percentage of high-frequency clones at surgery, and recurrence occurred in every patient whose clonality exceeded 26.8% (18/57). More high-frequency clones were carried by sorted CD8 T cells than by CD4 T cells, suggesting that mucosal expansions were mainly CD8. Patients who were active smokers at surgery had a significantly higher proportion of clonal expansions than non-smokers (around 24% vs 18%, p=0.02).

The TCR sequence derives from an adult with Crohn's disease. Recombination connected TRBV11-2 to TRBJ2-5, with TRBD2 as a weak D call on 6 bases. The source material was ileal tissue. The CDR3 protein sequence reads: CASSQPLGRSETQYF. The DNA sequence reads TGTGCCAGCAGTCAACCATTAGGGAGGTCAGAGACCCAGTACTTC.